A single sample gave rise to the 4 T cell receptor beta chains below, sequenced in a study of blood T cells in healthy people across ages. A sample-barcoded 5' primer and a J-beta primer mix were used in a second PCR of roughly 6 to 11 cycles. MiXCR, run by TCRdb on the 5' RACE reads, gives a single entry per CDR3 protein. The sample consists of about 1.4 million distinct CDR3 sequences, around 59% of them appearing once. The sequenced sample was blood. These receptors came from a young man in good health.

The chain is built from TRBV3-1 and TRBJ1-2; the D is unclear. V was shortened by 0 bases and J by 4 bases, with 12 bases between the two germline ends. CDR3 length: 15 residues. In germline, CDR1 is LGHDT, CDR2 YNNKEL (reference sequence). The CDR3 DNA follows: TGTGCCAGCAGCCAAGATCAGCTTCAGGTCTATGGCTACACCTTC. Translating it yields CASSQDQLQVYGYTF.

A few counts support this clonotype. The chain carries TRBV11-1 and TRBJ2-2; D is perhaps TRBD1 or TRBD2 (5 bases each). In germline, CDR1 is SGHAT, CDR2 FQDESV (reference sequence). This CDR3 is built from 15 residues. V dropped 3 bases and J dropped 4 bases, with 12 bases sitting between them. The CDR3: CASSFRRGATGELFF. The CDR3, as DNA: TGTGCCAGCAGCTTTAGGCGAGGGGCCACCGGGGAGCTGTTTTTT.

The chain uses TRBV28 and TRBJ2-7, with D unclear. Matching the DNA end better, TRBJ2-5 makes the J call doubtful. The length of the CDR3 is 13 residues. Germline CDR1 is MDHEN and CDR2 is SYDVKM. The CDR3 region has the DNA TGTGCCAGCAACGCTGAGTTCGAACAGACCCAGTACTTC. This translates into CASNAEFEQTQYF.

V is TRBV5-6 and J is TRBJ2-5, with D perhaps TRBD2 (6 bases). The J call may not be correct, given that the DNA end is closer to TRBJ2-7. The length of the CDR3 is 14 residues. Germline lookup yields CDR1 SGHDT and CDR2 YYEEEE. CDR3 residues: CASSLGEAFYEQYF. CDR3 sequence (DNA): TGTGCCAGCAGCTTAGGGGAGGCCTTCTACGAGCAGTACTTC.